The present TCR beta chain was sequenced within a study of blood T cell repertoires in COVID-19. The overall study: COVID-19 samples from acute and convalescent phases originated in the United States, Italy and Spain. T cells, B-cell-depleted T cells, or PBMCs supplied cDNA or gDNA.

Trimming removed 0 bases from V and 7 bases from J, with 16 bases in between. The CDR3 runs 15 residues. Germline values: CDR1 SGHNT, CDR2 YYREEE (reference sequence). Study processing details: Estimation of nucleated cell counts relied on the amplification of reference gene primers. The table came from immunoSEQ multiplex PCR; TCRdb's copy has only in-frame clones and leaves some out. D and trimming come from the DNA, and the V and J calls and clone size come from that table. The table has over 130,000 clones, less than 90% seen once. Seattle-derived patients entered the study during active infection and were followed longitudinally.

The genes are TRBV5-4 and TRBJ1-2; tentatively, D is TRBD1 (6 bases). The material sequenced was peripheral blood. The sequence came from a human donor with COVID-19, enrolled during active disease. The donor label of this sample is uncertain. This CDR3 is CASSLEHREFTGYTF. The CDR3 coding sequence is TGTGCCAGCAGCTTGGAGCACAGGGAATTTACTGGCTACACCTTC.